These 21 T cell receptor beta chains originate from one sample sequenced in a study of blood T cell repertoires in COVID-19. TCRdb's copy holds only in-frame clones and misses some; the assay was immunoSEQ multiplex PCR. The data hold around 180,000 clones, with approximately 85% observed a single time. Input material: peripheral blood. These receptors were taken from a man in his sixties with acute or convalescent COVID-19.

This clone was observed once. The chain employs TRBV7-2 and TRBJ1-2; 8 bases are shared with TRBD1. Germline CDR1 SGHTA, CDR2 FQGNSA. V lost 1 base to trimming and J lost 7 bases; unmatched junction nucleotides: 2. The CDR3 contains 13 residues. The CDR3 nucleotides are TGTGCCAGCAGCTTAGATGACAGGGGTGGCTACACCTTC. Its translation is CASSLDDRGGYTF.

The CDR3 nucleotides are TGCGCCAGCAGCCAACAGCGGCCCCGCACAGATACGCAGTATTTT. It encodes CASSQQRPRTDTQYF. This rearrangement joins TRBV4-1 to TRBJ2-3; a possible D gene is TRBD2 (5 bases). Trimming removed 2 bases at V and 1 base at J, with 10 bases between. This CDR3 comprises 15 residues. From germline, CDR1 is MGHRA and CDR2 YSYEKL.

J is TRBJ2-5 and V is TRBV28; D perhaps matches TRBD1 (6 bases). Germline V gives CDR1 MDHEN, CDR2 SYDVKM. The length of the CDR3 is 16 residues. V lost 5 bases to trimming and J lost 4 bases, with 20 bases between them. This CDR3 reads CASSTAGANGGETQYF. The DNA for the CDR3 is TGTGCCAGCAGTACCGCAGGGGCTAACGGAGGAGAGACCCAGTACTTC.

On this clone itself: Its ends do not fully match the called genes, so a read error is possible. V and J are TRBV18 and TRBJ2-2, with TRBD1 matching 8 bases. Germline CDR1 is KGHSH and CDR2 is LQKENI. This CDR3 region has 17 residues. CDR3 sequence (DNA): TGTGCCAGCTCATACCACCCGGGACAGGACCTCCACCGGGGAGCTGTTTTT. It specifies CASSYHPGQDLHRGAVF.

The V gene is TRBV5-4, the J gene TRBJ1-1; D is perhaps TRBD1 (5 bases). Per germline, CDR1 SGHNT and CDR2 YYREEE (reference sequence). This CDR3 is built from 15 residues. V was trimmed by 5 bases and J by 2 bases, leaving 16 bases between them. The CDR3 loop reads CASSGGGTINTEAFF. The CDR3 bases are TGTGCCAGCAGTGGGGGGGGAACGATAAACACTGAAGCTTTCTTT.

The chain has TRBV18 and TRBJ2-3; D might be TRBD1 (6 bases). The V gene lost 2 bases and the J gene lost 0 bases, with 15 bases spanning the gap. Per germline, CDR1 KGHSH and CDR2 LQKENI. The CDR3 spans 17 residues. The CDR3 sequence is CASSPSEGTGSTDTQYF. The CDR3 nucleotides read TGTGCCAGCTCACCAAGCGAGGGAACAGGGAGCACAGATACGCAGTATTTT.

DNA of the CDR3: TGCGCCAGCAGCCAAGGGGGGGCAGGGGGCACTGAAGCTTTCTTT. This codes for CASSQGGAGGTEAFF. This chain connects TRBV4-1 to TRBJ1-1, with 7 nucleotides matching TRBD1. This CDR3 has 15 residues. V dropped 1 base and J dropped 4; count of bases not matched to a gene: 6. Germline V gene lookup returns CDR1 MGHRA and CDR2 YSYEKL.

The rearrangement links TRBV7-8 to TRBJ1-6; the match to TRBD1 covers 10 bases. The CDR3 loop spans 18 amino acids. J was trimmed by 0 bases and V by 1 base; bases with no gene match: 3. The germline V gene encodes CDR1 SGHVS and CDR2 FQNEAQ. This CDR3 reads CASSLETGGGSYNSPLHF. In DNA form, the CDR3 reads TGTGCCAGCAGCTTAGAGACAGGGGGCGGCTCCTATAATTCACCCCTCCACTTT.

V is TRBV19 and J is TRBJ2-7; TRBD1 matches 7 bases. Germline V gives CDR1 LNHDA, CDR2 SQIVND (reference sequence). This CDR3 comprises 14 residues. Losses at the gene ends were 5 bases for V and 3 bases for J; bases not matched to a gene: 7. Here the CDR3 reads CASSVTGSGYEQYF. CDR3 DNA sequence: TGTGCCAGTAGTGTGACAGGGTCTGGCTACGAGCAGTACTTC.

This clone was observed a handful of times. Distinct nucleotide sequences in the sample also encode this CDR3. The J gene is TRBJ2-7, the V gene TRBV28; a possible D gene is TRBD1 (5 bases). Trimming stripped 6 bases from V and 3 bases from J, with 6 bases between. The length of the CDR3 is 11 residues. Germline assignment: CDR1 MDHEN and CDR2 SYDVKM. The CDR3 DNA is TGTGCCAGCAGCAGGGACTACGAGCAGTACTTC. Protein: CASSRDYEQYF. Using reference TRBV28 and TRBJ2-7 for the parts outside the CDR3, the full variable domain is DVKVTQSSRYLVKRTGEKVFLECVQDMDHENMFWYRQDPGLGLRLIYFSYDVKMKEKGDIPEGYSVSREKKERFSLILESASTNQTSMYLCASSRDYEQYFGPGTRLTVT.

V and J are TRBV28 and TRBJ1-3, with no clear D. CDR1 and CDR2 (germline): MDHEN, SYDVKM. The CDR3 loop spans 14 amino acids. Trimming removed 7 bases at V and 4 bases at J, with 14 bases between. The CDR3 DNA reads TGTGCCAGCACTTCCCGAACGCAGGGAAACACCATATATTTT. The encoded protein is CASTSRTQGNTIYF.

This clone appeared a few times. The V call is TRBV27, the J call TRBJ1-2; 8 bases match TRBD1. After removal of 5 bases from V and 5 bases from J, the junction contained 7 bases not matched to a gene. The germline CDR1 and CDR2 sequences are MNHEY and SMNVEV (reference sequence). The CDR3 totals 14 residues. The CDR3 reads CASSAGTGGYGYTF. CDR3 sequence (DNA): TGTGCCAGCAGTGCAGGGACAGGAGGATATGGCTACACCTTC.

This rearrangement joins TRBV3-1 (or the pseudogene TRBV3-2) to TRBJ2-2; 7 nucleotides match TRBD2. The CDR3 has 18 residues. Per the germline V gene, CDR1 is LGHDT and CDR2 is YNNKEL (reference sequence). The V gene end was trimmed by 4 bases and the J gene end by 1 base; junction bases not matched to a gene: 12. The chain's CDR3 is CASSLSAGEIGNTGELFF. The DNA for the CDR3 is TGTGCCAGCAGCCTATCCGCGGGAGAGATAGGGAACACCGGGGAGCTGTTTTTT.

This rearrangement joins TRBV30 to TRBJ2-7, with TRBD2 matching 11 bases. J was trimmed by 0 bases and V by 2 bases; bases with no gene match: 6. The germline V gene encodes CDR1 GTSNPN and CDR2 SVGIG (reference sequence). This CDR3 contains 16 residues. CDR3 coding DNA: TGTGCCTGGAGTTCACGGACTAGCGGGTCCTCCTACGAGCAGTACTTC. This codes for CAWSSRTSGSSYEQYF.

The chain combines TRBV7-9 with TRBJ2-1, with 11 bases that match TRBD2. Germline V gene lookup returns CDR1 SEHNR and CDR2 FQNEAQ (reference sequence). The V gene end was trimmed by 5 bases and the J gene end by 0 bases; junction bases not matched to a gene: 12. CDR3 length equals 19 residues. As DNA, the CDR3 is TGTGCCAGCAGCCCCCACCCAGGACTAGCGGGCGTCTCCTACAATGAGCAGTTCTTC. Translating it yields CASSPHPGLAGVSYNEQFF.

The chain joins TRBV7-2 to TRBJ2-5; D is unresolved. The germline CDR1 and CDR2 sequences are SGHTA and FQGNSA. Trimming removed 2 bases at V and 5 bases at J, with 9 bases between. The CDR3 is 13 residues long. The DNA for the CDR3 is TGTGCCAGCAGCTTATTATCTAGGGAGACCCAGTACTTC. Translation: CASSLLSRETQYF. The full variable domain, completed using reference TRBV7-2 and TRBJ2-5, is GAGVSQSPSNKVTEKGKDVELRCDPISGHTALYWYRQSLGQGLEFLIYFQGNSAPDKSGLPSDRFSAERTGGSVSTLTIQRTQQEDSAVYLCASSLLSRETQYFGPGTRLLVL.

This clone was seen a single time. The junction departs from germline at one end; a sequencing error may be responsible. The J gene is TRBJ2-7, the V gene TRBV2; 7 bases match TRBD1. In germline, CDR1 is SNHLY, CDR2 FYNNEI. The CDR3 runs 20 residues. The CDR3: CASSDFKGGSSVRGTKFLDF. Here the CDR3 DNA reads TGTGCCAGCAGTGATTTCAAAGGGGGCTCCAGCGTCCGCGGTACTAAATTCTTAGATTTC.

The V and J genes are TRBV7-6 and TRBJ2-5, with TRBD2 matching 9 bases. Germline assignment: CDR1 SGHVS and CDR2 FNYEAQ. V dropped 0 bases and J dropped 5; count of bases not matched to a gene: 4. This CDR3 has 15 amino acids. The CDR3 loop is CASSLAFAGGETQYF. The DNA of the CDR3 is TGTGCCAGCAGCTTAGCCTTTGCGGGAGGGGAGACCCAGTACTTC.

This chain connects TRBV5-4 to TRBJ1-1; 7 nucleotides match TRBD1. Germline V gene lookup returns CDR1 SGHNT and CDR2 YYREEE (reference sequence). The J segment lost 3 bases and the V segment lost 4 bases, leaving 0 bases of the junction unmatched. The CDR3 extends over 12 amino acids. The CDR3 sequence is CASSQGDTEAFF. CDR3 bases: TGTGCCAGCAGCCAGGGGGACACTGAAGCTTTCTTT.

V gene TRBV3-1 (or the pseudogene TRBV3-2) combines with J gene TRBJ2-1, with 11 bases that match TRBD1. The CDR3 has 15 amino acids. J was trimmed by 7 bases and V by 4 bases; bases with no gene match: 6. CDR1 and CDR2 (germline): LGHDT, YNNKEL (reference sequence). In DNA form, the CDR3 reads TGTGCCAGCAGCCCCGCCGGACAGGGGGCGAATGAGCAGTTCTTC. Translation gives CASSPAGQGANEQFF.

This sequence joins TRBV5-1 and TRBJ2-5, with a tentative D call TRBD2 (5 bases). V shed 4 bases and J shed 5 bases, with 18 bases lying between them. Germline-derived CDR1 and CDR2 are SGHRS and YFSETQ. The CDR3 has 15 amino acids. The CDR3 reads CASSPGKAAWETQYF. CDR3 DNA: TGCGCCAGCAGCCCGGGGAAGGCCGCCTGGGAGACCCAGTACTTC.